The T cell receptor (beta chain) under discussion was sequenced for a study of Ad26.COV2.S vaccination and SARS-CoV-2 variants. Assay used: immunoSEQ multiplex PCR; TCRdb lists only in-frame clones, some missing. The sample includes around 300,000 clones, roughly nine tenths of them seen just once. Treatment here: around 19 received Ad26.COV2.S at low or high dose, single or two shots; several received placebo; per-sample allocation not given. All samples were drawn on day 63, counting from the first vaccine or placebo injection. Germline CDR1 and CDR2: SGHTA and FQGNSA. Trimming cost V 3 bases and J 9 bases, with 15 bases left between them. The CDR3 has 15 residues.

The sequence was obtained from a person between 18 and 65 years old who received the Ad26.COV2.S COVID-19 vaccine or a placebo. The chain is built from TRBV7-2 and TRBJ1-6; the D gene is possibly TRBD1 (6 bases). Sequenced material: peripheral blood, taken in a trial of Ad26.COV2.S vaccine versus placebo. Here the CDR3 DNA reads TGTGCCAGCAGCTTCCAGTCGACAGGTGGTTCACCCCTCCACTTT. Amino acids: CASSFQSTGGSPLHF.